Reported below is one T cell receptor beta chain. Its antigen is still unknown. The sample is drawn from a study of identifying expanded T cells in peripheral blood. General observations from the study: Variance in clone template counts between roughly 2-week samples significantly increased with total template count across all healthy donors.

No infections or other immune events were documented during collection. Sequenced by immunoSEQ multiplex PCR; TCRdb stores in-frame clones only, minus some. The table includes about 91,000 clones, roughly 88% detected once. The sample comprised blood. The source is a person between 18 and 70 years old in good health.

The chain's CDR3 is CASSLTGTATTEAFF. The CDR3 DNA follows: TGTGCCAGCAGCTTAACAGGGACAGCAACAACTGAAGCTTTCTTT. The genes are TRBV7-8 and TRBJ1-1, with 7 bases identical to TRBD1. CDR3 length equals 15 residues. Trimming cost V 2 bases and J 5 bases; bases outside gene matches: 8. Looked up from germline, CDR1 is SGHVS and CDR2 is FQNEAQ. The full variable domain, in which reference TRBV7-8 and TRBJ1-1 provide the parts outside the CDR3, is GAGVSQSPRYKVAKRGQDVALRCDPISGHVSLFWYQQALGQGPEFLTYFQNEAQLDKSGLPSDRFFAERPEGSVSTLKIQRTQQEDSAVYLCASSLTGTATTEAFFGQGTRLTVV.